This record concerns one TCR beta chain sequence. Its specificity is not known. This sample was included in a study of blood T cells in healthy people across ages. Notes on the study in general: A roughly linear fall in TCR beta diversity per million T cells was seen with increasing age.

V dropped 3 bases and J dropped 4 bases, with 16 bases sitting between them. The CDR3 is 15 amino acids. Per germline, CDR1 DFQATT and CDR2 SNEGSKA (reference sequence). It was with a sample-barcoded 5' primer and a J-beta primer mix that a second PCR of roughly 6 to 12 cycles was run. TCRdb used MiXCR to reprocess the 5' RACE reads, holding one entry per CDR3 protein. Seen here are roughly 930,000 distinct CDR3 sequences, approximately 49% observed once, and the top ten hold around 15%. What was sequenced was blood. This TCR was sampled from a man aged 30 to 39 in good health. This chain joins TRBV20-1 and TRBJ2-1; D is possibly TRBD1 (6 bases). CDR3 protein: CSASPPSRGYNEQFF. The CDR3 DNA follows: TGCAGTGCTAGCCCCCCTTCGAGGGGGTACAATGAGCAGTTCTTC.